A selection of T cell receptor beta chains follows, all from one sample in a study of blood T cell repertoires in COVID-19. TCRdb keeps only in-frame clones here, not all; method: immunoSEQ multiplex PCR. The repertoire holds 350,000 to 400,000 clones, with 87% as singletons. The source material was PBMCs or T cells enriched from blood (not recorded which). These receptors originate from a man aged 35-49 years in a cohort exposed to, infected with or recovered from COVID-19 (not recorded which). Both conserved end residues are part of each CDR3. D genes are given only for firm matches. Clone sizes are given selectively: once, few, many, or a class where the clone is expanded.

>TRBD1|TRBV4-2|TRBJ1-5|NA
CASSQGGQGQPQHF
TGTGCCAGCAGCCAAGGGGGACAGGGACAGCCCCAGCATTTT
>TRBD2|TRBV9|TRBJ2-1|NA
CASSPIGTSGHNEQFF
TGTGCCAGCAGCCCGATAGGGACTAGCGGCCACAATGAGCAGTTCTTC
>TRBD1|TRBV19|TRBJ2-1|NA
CASSIGDRGLNEQFF
TGTGCCAGTAGTATAGGGGACAGGGGGCTCAATGAGCAGTTCTTC
>NA|TRBV20-1|TRBJ1-3|NA
CSASRSEASSGNTIYF
TGCAGTGCTAGTAGATCCGAGGCTAGCTCTGGAAACACCATATATTTT
>TRBD2|TRBV5-6|TRBJ2-3|NA
CASSLDGLAGDWDTQYF
TGTGCCAGCAGCTTGGATGGACTAGCGGGAGATTGGGATACGCAGTATTTT
>NA|TRBV7-9|TRBJ1-5|NA
CASSRGGDQPQHF
TGTGCCAGCAGCCGAGGGGGTGATCAGCCCCAGCATTTT
>NA|TRBV11-2|TRBJ2-3|NA
CASSLDLREIDTQYF
TGTGCCAGCAGCTTAGATCTCAGGGAAATAGATACGCAGTATTTT
>NA|TRBV5-1|TRBJ2-1|once
CASSFGLTADEQFF
TGCGCCAGCAGCTTCGGACTTACGGCGGATGAGCAGTTCTTC
>TRBD2|TRBV5-4|TRBJ2-5|NA
CASSPPGLAGVGSKETQYF
TGTGCCAGCAGCCCACCGGGACTAGCGGGAGTGGGGAGTAAAGAGACCCAGTACTTC
>TRBD1|TRBV11-3|TRBJ1-1|few
CASSPGTGNTEAFF
TGTGCCAGCAGCCCCGGGACAGGCAACACTGAAGCTTTCTTT
>TRBD2|TRBV5-1|TRBJ2-3|once
CASSPRTSASTDTQYF
TGCGCCAGCAGCCCGCGAACTAGCGCGAGCACAGATACGCAGTATTTT
>NA|TRBV27|TRBJ1-6|NA
CASSLPLRNSPLHF
TGTGCCAGCAGTTTGCCCTTGAGGAATTCACCCCTCCACTTT
>TRBD2|TRBV19|TRBJ2-2|many
CASSTWLAGGVGELFF
TGTGCCAGTAGTACTTGGCTAGCGGGAGGGGTCGGGGAGCTGTTTTTT
>TRBD1|TRBV6-5|TRBJ2-7|few
CASSRDRGVYEQYF
TGTGCCAGCAGTCGGGACAGGGGGGTCTACGAGCAGTACTTC
>TRBD1|TRBV7-9|TRBJ2-1|NA
CASSLSGGEVSEQFF
TGTGCCAGCAGCTTATCAGGGGGAGAAGTCAGTGAGCAGTTCTTC
>NA|TRBV5-1|TRBJ1-2|NA
CASSLGGTAGYTF
TGCGCCAGCAGCTTGGGCGGGACTGCTGGCTACACCTTC
>NA|TRBV20-1|TRBJ2-3|NA
CSAGLTDTQYF
TGCAGTGCTGGGCTTACAGATACGCAGTATTTT
>NA|TRBV30|TRBJ2-7|NA
CAWSVRYEQYF
TGTGCCTGGAGTGTACGGTACGAGCAGTACTTC
>NA|TRBV5-1|TRBJ1-1|once
CASSLGDILNTEAFF
TGCGCCAGCAGCTTAGGGGACATCCTGAACACTGAAGCTTTCTTT
>NA|TRBV7-9|TRBJ1-3|NA
CAVREGSYGNTIYF
TGTGCCGTGAGGGAGGGATCGTATGGAAACACCATATATTTT
>TRBD2|TRBV11-2|TRBJ2-1|once
CASRVVGGPGNEQFF
TGTGCCAGCAGGGTGGTGGGAGGGCCGGGGAATGAGCAGTTCTTC
>NA|TRBV11-1|TRBJ2-3|NA
CASSLSASTDTQYF
TGTGCCAGCAGCTTATCAGCGTCCACAGATACGCAGTATTTT
>NA|TRBV9|TRBJ1-4|NA
CASSVATGGNEKLFF
TGTGCCAGCAGCGTAGCTACGGGGGGAAATGAAAAACTGTTTTTT
>TRBD1|TRBV3-1/TRBV3-2|TRBJ1-1|once
CASSQGDRGPRTEAFF
TGTGCCAGCAGCCAAGGAGACAGGGGGCCGAGAACTGAAGCTTTCTTT
>NA|TRBV7-3|TRBJ2-7|NA
CASSLGGAPGEQYF
TGTGCCAGCAGCTTAGGGGGCGCCCCGGGCGAGCAGTACTTC
>NA|TRBV2|TRBJ1-4|NA
CASSADGGSSQKLFF
TGTGCCAGCAGTGCAGACGGGGGGTCTAGCCAAAAACTGTTTTTT
>NA|TRBV29-1|TRBJ2-7|NA
CSVTGFREQYF
TGCAGCGTTACAGGGTTCCGCGAGCAGTACTTC
>NA|TRBV18|TRBJ2-7|NA
CASSQEASYEQYF
TGTGCCAGCTCTCAAGAGGCCTCCTACGAGCAGTACTTC
>TRBD1|TRBV24-1|TRBJ2-1|NA
CATSARGINEQFF
TGTGCCACCAGCGCCAGGGGGATCAATGAGCAGTTCTTC